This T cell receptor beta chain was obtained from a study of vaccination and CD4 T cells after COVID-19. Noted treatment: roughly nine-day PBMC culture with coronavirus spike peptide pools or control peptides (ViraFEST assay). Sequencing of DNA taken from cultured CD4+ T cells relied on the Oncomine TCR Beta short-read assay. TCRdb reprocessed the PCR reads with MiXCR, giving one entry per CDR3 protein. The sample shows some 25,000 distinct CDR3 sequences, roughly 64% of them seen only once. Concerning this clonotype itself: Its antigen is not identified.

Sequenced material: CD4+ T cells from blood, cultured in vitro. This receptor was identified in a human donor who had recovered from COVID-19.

The CDR3 sequence is CASTDRRNSPLHF. CDR3 nucleotides: TGTGCCAGCACGGACAGGAGAAATTCACCCCTCCACTTT. This rearrangement joins TRBV19 to TRBJ1-6; 7 bases agree with TRBD1. The CDR3 length is 13 residues. Losses at the gene ends were 9 bases for V and 7 bases for J; bases not matched to a gene: 6. Germline V gene sequence: CDR1 LNHDA, CDR2 SQIVND (reference sequence). Looking up the rest from reference TRBV19 and TRBJ1-6 gives the full variable domain: DGGITQSPKYLFRKEGQNVTLSCEQNLNHDAMYWYRQDPGQGLRLIYYSQIVNDFQKGDIAEGYSVSREKKESFPLTVTSAQKNPTAFYLCASTDRRNSPLHFGNGTRLTVT.